These 7 T cell receptor beta chains share one sample of origin, sequenced in a study of blood T cell repertoires in COVID-19. Sequencing used immunoSEQ multiplex PCR; TCRdb keeps in-frame clones, though not all of them. The sample comprises 210,000 or so clones, roughly 90% of which are singletons, and 0.62% rests with the top ten. Sequenced input: peripheral blood. The receptors derive from a man aged 50 to 60 with acute or convalescent COVID-19.

This chain links TRBV7-3 with TRBJ2-1; TRBD1 matches 9 bases. CDR1 is SGHTA, CDR2 FQGTGA, per germline. Trimming at V came to 5 bases and at J to 4 bases, leaving 6 bases not matched to a gene. CDR3 length: 15 residues. CDR3 coding DNA: TGTGCCAGCAGCAGGACAGGGGACCCATACAATGAGCAGTTCTTC. Translated, it gives CASSRTGDPYNEQFF.

The chain couples TRBV29-1 to TRBJ2-1; TRBD2 matches at 8 bases. The germline CDR1 and CDR2 sequences are SQVTM and ANQGSEA. V was pared by 4 bases and J by 6 bases, with 11 bases of the junction left unmatched. The CDR3 consists of 15 residues. CDR3 in DNA: TGCAGCGTTGTAGTCGGGACTAGTTCCCGCAATGAGCAGTTCTTC. Its protein product is CSVVVGTSSRNEQFF.

The chain combines TRBV5-1 with TRBJ2-2, with 10 bases lining up with TRBD1. There are 16 residues in the CDR3. J was trimmed by 6 bases and V by 4 bases; bases with no gene match: 9. The germline gives CDR1 SGHRS, CDR2 YFSETQ. The CDR3 DNA reads as TGCGCCAGCAGCCCGGGGGACAGGGGTGACGCCGGGGAGCTGTTTTTT. It translates to CASSPGDRGDAGELFF.

The V and J genes are TRBV24-1 and TRBJ2-1, with a possible D match to TRBD1 (6 bases). Germline CDR1 KGHDR, CDR2 SFDVKD. CDR3 length equals 14 residues. V was cut by 2 bases and J by 9 bases, with 13 bases left in between. Here the CDR3 reads CATSDYREDVEQFF. In nucleotides, the CDR3 is TGTGCCACCAGTGATTACAGGGAAGACGTTGAGCAGTTCTTC.

CDR3 loop: CASSYTATSGGANTGELFF. For the CDR3, the DNA is TGCGCCAGCAGTTATACCGCGACTAGCGGGGGGGCTAACACCGGGGAGCTGTTTTTT. The chain is built from TRBV5-1 and TRBJ2-2; TRBD2 aligns across 14 bases. The CDR3 totals 19 residues. The germline V gene has CDR1 SGHRS and CDR2 YFSETQ. V lost 5 bases to trimming and J lost 2 bases; unmatched junction nucleotides: 11. Combining the CDR3 with reference TRBV5-1 and TRBJ2-2 gives the whole variable domain KAGVTQTPRYLIKTRGQQVTLSCSPISGHRSVSWYQQTPGQGLQFLFEYFSETQRNKGNFPGRFSGRQFSNSRSEMNVSTLELGDSALYLCASSYTATSGGANTGELFFGEGSRLTVL.

The gene calls are TRBV24-1 and TRBJ2-3; D ambiguous. This CDR3 spans 15 amino acids. The germline V gene has CDR1 KGHDR and CDR2 SFDVKD. Trimming removed 1 base from V and 5 bases from J, with 12 bases in between. CDR3 sequence: CATSDFRQAVDTQYF. In DNA, the CDR3 is TGTGCCACCAGTGATTTTCGGCAGGCAGTAGATACGCAGTATTTT.

The chain is built from TRBV28 and TRBJ2-6; 11 bases line up with TRBD2. After removal of 2 bases from V and 0 bases from J, the junction contained 6 bases not matched to a gene. CDR1 is MDHEN and CDR2 is SYDVKM in the germline V gene. The CDR3 loop spans 19 amino acids. The CDR3 here is CASSLDLAGGLSGANVLTF. In DNA, the CDR3 is TGTGCCAGCAGTTTAGATCTAGCGGGGGGCCTCTCTGGGGCCAACGTCCTGACTTTC.